A single T cell receptor (beta chain) is shown here with its context. The data were produced by immunoSEQ multiplex PCR, yet TCRdb's version contains in-frame clones alone and is incomplete. The table shows 53,000 or so clones, with over 90% occurring only once. The sample is drawn from a study of blood T cell repertoires in COVID-19. V was clipped by 5 bases and J by 6 bases; unmatched bases: 10. This CDR3 is built from 15 residues. The germline V gene has CDR1 SEHNR and CDR2 FQNEAQ (reference sequence). This chain links TRBV7-9 with TRBJ1-1, with 9 positions matching TRBD1. This sequence was found in a human donor in a cohort sampled during active COVID-19. The specimen was peripheral blood. The DNA of the CDR3 is TGTGCCAGCAGCATCCCGGGACAGGGAGTCTCTGAAGCTTTCTTT. Amino acid sequence: CASSIPGQGVSEAFF.